This entry concerns a single T cell receptor beta chain. One entry per CDR3 protein results from TCRdb running MiXCR on the RACE reads. The data show 75,000 to 90,000 distinct CDR3 sequences, approximately 12% seen once. The data are from a study of human T cells and chemical hapten exposure. CDR3 length equals 17 residues. Looked up from germline, CDR1 is KGHSH and CDR2 is LQKENI. V shed 7 bases and J shed 1 base, with 22 bases lying between them. Time point defined: patch test 1, 2 weeks after DPC sensitization. Regarding treatment: therapeutic diphenylcyclopropenone sensitization with weekly scalp DPC.

The V gene is TRBV18, the J gene TRBJ1-1; no clear D gene. This receptor was obtained from an older woman with alopecia areata. Some clones in this sample may be carry-over from other donors' samples. The sequences come from whole blood, collected in connection with sensitization to the hapten diphenylcyclopropenone (DPC). CDR3 residues: CASYPLNIPRGNTEAFF. The CDR3 DNA reads TGTGCCAGCTACCCTTTGAATATACCTCGGGGGAACACTGAAGCTTTCTTT.